These T cell receptor beta chains were read from a single sample in a study of blood T cell repertoires in COVID-19. Sequencing was performed with immunoSEQ multiplex PCR; in TCRdb, only in-frame clones are kept and a portion is missing. The table includes about 180,000 clones, about 83% detected once. Sample: peripheral blood. These receptors all come from a woman in her 70s with COVID-19, enrolled during active disease. Each CDR3 is given with its conserved first and last residue. A D gene is named only where the DNA matches it firmly. Not all rows give a size; the values are once, few, many and, for expanded clones, a class.

TRBJ1-1 TRBV7-2 few - TGTGCCAGCAGCCCCCGTCGGGGATCCACTGAAGCTTTCTTT CASSPRRGSTEAFF
TRBJ1-4 TRBV9 - - TGTGCCAGCAGTCCCGACTATAATGAAAAACTGTTTTTT CASSPDYNEKLFF
TRBJ2-7 TRBV2 - - TGTGCCAGCAGCCCTGGGGCAGGCCTAACTTACGAGCAGTACTTC CASSPGAGLTYEQYF
TRBJ2-3 TRBV3-1/TRBV3-2 - TRBD2 TGTGCCAGCAGCCAAGAACTAGCGGGGGATACGCAGTATTTT CASSQELAGDTQYF
TRBJ2-7 TRBV24-1 - TRBD1 TGTGCCACCAGTGACTCCGGGACAGGGGTTGGCTACGAGCAGTACTTC CATSDSGTGVGYEQYF
TRBJ2-3 TRBV5-6 - TRBD1 TGTGCCAGCAGCGTCAGCGGACAGGCCGCAGATACGCAGTATTTT CASSVSGQAADTQYF
TRBJ2-3 TRBV24-1 - TRBD2 TGTGCCACCAGTGATTTACCAGGGAGGGCGACAGATACGCAGTATTTT CATSDLPGRATDTQYF
TRBJ1-3 TRBV6-5 - TRBD1 TGTGCCAGCAGTCCCGGGACAGGGGTAGGAAACACCATATATTTT CASSPGTGVGNTIYF
TRBJ2-3 TRBV10-1 - - TGCGCCAGCAGTGAGTCGTGGGCAGGGAGGTCAGATACGCAGTATTTT CASSESWAGRSDTQYF
TRBJ1-2 TRBV19 few - TGTGCCAGTAGTATAGCTCATGGCTACACCTTC CASSIAHGYTF
TRBJ1-1 TRBV27 - TRBD1 TGTGCCAGCAGTCAAGCCCCGGGACAGGGAATAACTGAAGCTTTCTTT CASSQAPGQGITEAFF
TRBJ1-6 TRBV5-1 - - TGCGCCAGCAGTCAAGTCTCCGGGAAAATTAATTCACCCCTCCACTTT CASSQVSGKINSPLHF
TRBJ2-3 TRBV4-1 - - TGCGCCAGCAGCCAAGGTTGGGGGACTAGCACAGATACGCAGTATTTT CASSQGWGTSTDTQYF
TRBJ1-1 TRBV30 - - TGTGCCTGGAGCCGGAGGGGCATGAACACTGAAGCTTTCTTT CAWSRRGMNTEAFF
TRBJ1-1 TRBV10-3 - TRBD1 TGTGCCACCAAGTCCCGGGACAGGGGTGATAGAGGCACTGAAGCTTTCTTT CATKSRDRGDRGTEAFF
TRBJ1-4 TRBV19 once - TGTGCCAGTAGTATCTCCGGGACACGTGAAAAACTGTTTTTT CASSISGTREKLFF
TRBJ1-1 TRBV9 - - TGTGCCAGCAGCGACCCCGGGAGCGAAGCTTTCTTT CASSDPGSEAFF
TRBJ1-1 TRBV3-1/TRBV3-2 - - TGTGCCAGCAGCCAAGAACCCAGTGAAGCTTTCTTT CASSQEPSEAFF
TRBJ1-4 TRBV5-1 - TRBD1 TGCGCCAGCAGCTTTCAGGGGGCTAGTGGTGAAAAACTGTTTTTT CASSFQGASGEKLFF
TRBJ1-1 TRBV6-5 - - TGTGCCAGCAAACTCGGGGGAGGCACTGAAGCTTTCTTT CASKLGGGTEAFF